What follows are 12 T cell receptor beta chains derived from one specimen sequenced in a study of T cell responses to AZD1222 COVID-19 vaccine. Method: immunoSEQ multiplex PCR; TCRdb's copy keeps in-frame clones and lacks some. The sample has around 170,000 clones, roughly 93% seen once. Source: peripheral blood, taken on day 0 of AZD1222 vaccination. The receptors were gathered from an adult in good health.

The genes are TRBV6-6 and TRBJ1-6, with D unclear. CDR3 length: 14 residues. Germline lookup yields CDR1 MNHNY and CDR2 SVGAGI (reference sequence). Trimming shortened V by 2 bases and J by 7 bases, and 9 bases separated the two germline ends. In nucleotides, the CDR3 is TGTGCCAGCAGTTACCCACGGTCCAATTCACCCCTCCACTTT. It codes for CASSYPRSNSPLHF.

The chain links TRBV27 to TRBJ1-5, with unresolved D. CDR3 length: 14 residues. V was clipped by 6 bases and J by 2 bases, with 11 bases between them. CDR1 and CDR2 (germline): MNHEY, SMNVEV (reference sequence). CDR3 protein: CASRQYEGNQPQHF. CDR3 coding DNA: TGTGCCAGCAGGCAATACGAGGGCAATCAGCCCCAGCATTTT.

In DNA, the CDR3 is TGTGCCAGCAGTTTTTACCGGCCTAGGACTAGCGGGACTAGGAACTACAATGAGCAGTTCTTC. As protein: CASSFYRPRTSGTRNYNEQFF. This chain links TRBV28 with TRBJ2-1; 12 bases line up with TRBD2. The germline gives CDR1 MDHEN, CDR2 SYDVKM. V lost 3 bases to trimming and J lost 3 bases; unmatched junction nucleotides: 18. The CDR3 has 21 residues.

The chain carries TRBV12-3 or TRBV12-4 and TRBJ2-7; D is possibly TRBD2 (5 bases). Trimming shortened V by 2 bases and J by 6 bases, and 11 bases separated the two germline ends. The CDR3 covers 13 residues. The CDR3 coding sequence is TGTGCCAGCAGTTTACGAGGGATTCGCGAGCAGTACTTC. Amino acids: CASSLRGIREQYF.

V and J are TRBV3-1 (or the pseudogene TRBV3-2) and TRBJ1-1; D unresolved. The germline V gene has CDR1 LGHDT and CDR2 YNNKEL (reference sequence). Trimming took off 1 base at V and 4 bases at J, with 10 bases between the two ends. The CDR3 consists of 14 residues. The CDR3 spells CASSQGLTGTEAFF. As DNA, the CDR3 is TGTGCCAGCAGCCAAGGGTTGACGGGCACTGAAGCTTTCTTT.

V is TRBV5-1 and J is TRBJ1-6; 9 bases line up with TRBD1. The CDR3 is made up of 17 amino acids. J gave up 7 bases and V 4 bases, and 12 bases lay outside the gene matches. Germline assignment: CDR1 SGHRS and CDR2 YFSETQ. The CDR3 DNA follows: TGCGCCAGCAGCCTCATACCCAGACAGGGGGGAAATTCACCCCTCCACTTT. Its protein product is CASSLIPRQGGNSPLHF.

V is TRBV19 and J is TRBJ2-7, with D perhaps TRBD2 (6 bases). Germline CDR1 and CDR2: LNHDA and SQIVND (reference sequence). The V and J ends lost 7 bases and 0 bases respectively, with 28 bases between them. The CDR3 consists of 19 residues. The CDR3, as DNA: TGTGCCAGTACCAAAAACGCGCAAACCGGGACTCAGCGCTCCTACGAGCAGTACTTC. Protein: CASTKNAQTGTQRSYEQYF.

V and J are TRBV14 and TRBJ2-7; D might be TRBD1 (6 bases). Germline CDR1 is SGHDN and CDR2 is FVKESK. CDR3 length: 13 amino acids. The V end was cut by 3 bases, the J end by 6 bases, with 12 bases between. The chain's CDR3 is CASSQWGLSEQYF. CDR3 DNA sequence: TGTGCCAGCAGCCAGTGGGGGCTCAGCGAGCAGTACTTC.

V and J are TRBV7-2 and TRBJ1-5; D unclear. The germline V and J ends were trimmed by 5 bases and 1 base, with 9 bases remaining between them. The CDR3 has 14 amino acids. Germline CDR1 SGHTA, CDR2 FQGNSA. The CDR3 bases are TGTGCCAGCAGCCCCGGACGGAGCAATCAGCCCCAGCATTTT. Amino acids: CASSPGRSNQPQHF.

This clone appeared a few times. V is TRBV6-5 and J is TRBJ1-6; possibly TRBD1 for D (5 bases). The germline gives CDR1 MNHEY, CDR2 SVGAGI. V lost 8 bases to trimming and J lost 0 bases, with 11 bases between them. There are 15 residues in the CDR3. The CDR3 region has the DNA TGTGCCAGCGGGGCAGAAAGCTCCTATAATTCACCCCTCCACTTT. Protein sequence: CASGAESSYNSPLHF.

The rearrangement links TRBV18 to TRBJ1-1; 12 nucleotides match TRBD1. Germline V gene sequence: CDR1 KGHSH, CDR2 LQKENI. The CDR3 has 19 amino acids. V lost 6 bases and J lost 1; bases outside the gene matches: 15. CDR3 in DNA: TGTGCCAGCTCCCCAATTCCGGGACAGGGGGCCCCCGGGAACACTGAAGCTTTCTTT. Translating gives CASSPIPGQGAPGNTEAFF. Full variable domain (rest looked up from reference TRBV18 and TRBJ1-1): NAGVMQNPRHLVRRRGQEARLRCSPMKGHSHVYWYRQLPEEGLKFMVYLQKENIIDESGMPKERFSAEFPKEGPSILRIQQVVRGDSAAYFCASSPIPGQGAPGNTEAFFGQGTRLTVV.

The V call is TRBV7-3, the J call TRBJ2-1; 9 bases align to TRBD2. This CDR3 contains 15 residues. V shed 5 bases and J 3 bases; nucleotides not matched to a gene: 5. Per germline, CDR1 SGHTA and CDR2 FQGTGA. CDR3 nucleotides: TGTGCCAGCAGCCCTAGCGGGATGAACTACAATGAGCAGTTCTTC. Encoded protein: CASSPSGMNYNEQFF.